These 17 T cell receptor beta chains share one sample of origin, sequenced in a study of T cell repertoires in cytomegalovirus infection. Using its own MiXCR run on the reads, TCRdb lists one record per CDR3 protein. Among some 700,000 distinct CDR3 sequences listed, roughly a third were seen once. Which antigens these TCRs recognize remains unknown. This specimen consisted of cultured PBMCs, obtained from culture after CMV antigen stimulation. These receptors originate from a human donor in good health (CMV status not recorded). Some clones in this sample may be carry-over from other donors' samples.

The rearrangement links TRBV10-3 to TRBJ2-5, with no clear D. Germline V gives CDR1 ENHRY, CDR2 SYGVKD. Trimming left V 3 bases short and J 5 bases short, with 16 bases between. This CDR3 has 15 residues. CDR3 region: CAISDPGRRMETQYF. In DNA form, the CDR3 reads TGTGCCATCAGTGACCCCGGCCGGCGGATGGAGACCCAGTACTTC.

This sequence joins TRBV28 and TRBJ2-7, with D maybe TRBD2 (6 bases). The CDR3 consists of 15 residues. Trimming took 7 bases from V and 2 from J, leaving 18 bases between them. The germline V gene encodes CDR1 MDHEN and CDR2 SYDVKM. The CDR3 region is CASTARRGGTYEQYF. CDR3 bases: TGTGCCAGCACCGCTCGGCGGGGTGGGACCTACGAGCAGTACTTC.

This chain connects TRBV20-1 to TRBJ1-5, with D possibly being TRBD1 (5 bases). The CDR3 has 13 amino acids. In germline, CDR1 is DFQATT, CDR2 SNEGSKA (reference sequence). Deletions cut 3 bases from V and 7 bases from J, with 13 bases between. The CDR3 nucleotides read TGCAGTGCTAGGGGTGGGGCAAGGCAGCCCCAGCATTTT. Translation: CSARGGARQPQHF.

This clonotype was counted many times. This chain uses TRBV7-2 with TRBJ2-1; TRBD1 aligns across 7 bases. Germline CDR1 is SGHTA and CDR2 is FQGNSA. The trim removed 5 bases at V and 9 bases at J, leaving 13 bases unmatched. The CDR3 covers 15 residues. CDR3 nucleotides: TGTGCCAGCAGCCCCCCAGGGGGTTTACGGAGTGAGCAGTTCTTC. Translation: CASSPPGGLRSEQFF.

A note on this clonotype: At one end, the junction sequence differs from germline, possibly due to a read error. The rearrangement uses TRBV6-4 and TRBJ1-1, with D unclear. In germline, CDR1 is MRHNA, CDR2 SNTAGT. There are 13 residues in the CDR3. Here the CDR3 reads CASSNSLNTEAFF. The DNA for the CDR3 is TGTGCCAGCAGTAACTCACTGAACACTGAAGCTTTCTTT.

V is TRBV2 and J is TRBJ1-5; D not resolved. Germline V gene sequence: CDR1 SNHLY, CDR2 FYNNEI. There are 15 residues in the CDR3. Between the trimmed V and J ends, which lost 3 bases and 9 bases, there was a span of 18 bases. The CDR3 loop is CASSDPNRMVRPQHF. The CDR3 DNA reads TGTGCCAGCAGTGACCCAAATCGGATGGTTCGGCCCCAGCATTTT.

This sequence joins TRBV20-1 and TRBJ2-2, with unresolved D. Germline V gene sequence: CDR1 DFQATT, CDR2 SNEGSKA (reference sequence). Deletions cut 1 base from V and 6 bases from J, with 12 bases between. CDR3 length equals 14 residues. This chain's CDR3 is CSARGSLGSGELFF. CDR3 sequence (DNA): TGCAGTGCTAGAGGCTCATTGGGTTCCGGGGAGCTGTTTTTT.

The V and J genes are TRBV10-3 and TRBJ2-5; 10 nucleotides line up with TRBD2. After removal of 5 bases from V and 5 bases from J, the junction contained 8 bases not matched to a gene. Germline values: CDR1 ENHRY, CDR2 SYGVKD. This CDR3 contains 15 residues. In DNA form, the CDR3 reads TGTGCCATCAGTCCGGGAGCGGGGGGGCTGGAGACCCAGTACTTC. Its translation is CAISPGAGGLETQYF.

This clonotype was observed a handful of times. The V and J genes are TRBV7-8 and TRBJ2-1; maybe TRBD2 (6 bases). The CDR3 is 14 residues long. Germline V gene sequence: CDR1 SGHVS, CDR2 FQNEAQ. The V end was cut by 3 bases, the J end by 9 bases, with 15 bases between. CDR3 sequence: CASSFAGLGTEQFF. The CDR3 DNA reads TGTGCCAGCAGCTTTGCGGGGCTTGGGACTGAGCAGTTCTTC.

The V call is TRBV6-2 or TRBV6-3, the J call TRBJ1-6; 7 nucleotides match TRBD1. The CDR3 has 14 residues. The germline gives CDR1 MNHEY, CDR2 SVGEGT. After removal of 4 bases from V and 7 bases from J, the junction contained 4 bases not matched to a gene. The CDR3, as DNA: TGTGCCAGCAGTTCCCAGGGGGAGAATTCACCCCTCCACTTT. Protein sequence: CASSSQGENSPLHF.

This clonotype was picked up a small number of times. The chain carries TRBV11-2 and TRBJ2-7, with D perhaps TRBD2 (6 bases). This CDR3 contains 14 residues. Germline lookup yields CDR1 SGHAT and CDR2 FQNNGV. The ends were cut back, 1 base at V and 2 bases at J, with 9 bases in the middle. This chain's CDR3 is CASSLVRTTYEQYF. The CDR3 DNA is TGTGCCAGCAGCTTAGTTCGGACTACCTACGAGCAGTACTTC.

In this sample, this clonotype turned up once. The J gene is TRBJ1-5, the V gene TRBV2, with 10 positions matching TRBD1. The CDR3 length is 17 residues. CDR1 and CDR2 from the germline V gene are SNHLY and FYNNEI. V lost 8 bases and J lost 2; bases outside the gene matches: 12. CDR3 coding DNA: TGTGCCAGCCTACTTGGACAGGGGGAATACGGCAATCAGCCCCAGCATTTT. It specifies CASLLGQGEYGNQPQHF.

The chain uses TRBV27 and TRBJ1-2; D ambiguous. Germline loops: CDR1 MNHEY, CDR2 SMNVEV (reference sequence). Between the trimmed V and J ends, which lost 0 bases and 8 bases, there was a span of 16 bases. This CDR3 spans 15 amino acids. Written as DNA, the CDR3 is TGTGCCAGCAGTTTATCCGGAGAATCTCTATGGGGCTACACCTTC. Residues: CASSLSGESLWGYTF.

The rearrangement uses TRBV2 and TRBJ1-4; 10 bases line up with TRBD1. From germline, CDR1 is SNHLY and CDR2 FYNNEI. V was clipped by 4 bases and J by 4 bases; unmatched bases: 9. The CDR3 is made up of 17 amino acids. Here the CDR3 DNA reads TGTGCCAGCAGTGGGGAGGACAGGGGGACGATTAATGAAAAACTGTTTTTT. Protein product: CASSGEDRGTINEKLFF.

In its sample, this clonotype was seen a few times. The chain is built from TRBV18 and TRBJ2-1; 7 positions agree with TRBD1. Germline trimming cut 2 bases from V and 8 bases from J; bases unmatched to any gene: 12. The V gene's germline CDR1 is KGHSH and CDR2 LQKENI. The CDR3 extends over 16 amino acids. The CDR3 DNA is TGTGCCAGCTCACCAGAGGGGGCAGGGTCCCTCGATGAGCAGTTCTTC. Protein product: CASSPEGAGSLDEQFF.

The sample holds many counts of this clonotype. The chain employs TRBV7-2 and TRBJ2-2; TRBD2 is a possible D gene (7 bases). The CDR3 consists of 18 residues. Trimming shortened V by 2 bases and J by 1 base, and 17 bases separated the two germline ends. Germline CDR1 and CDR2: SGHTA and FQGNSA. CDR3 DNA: TGTGCCAGCAGCTTAATCCCCGCGGGGGCTCTGAACACCGGGGAGCTGTTTTTT. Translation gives CASSLIPAGALNTGELFF. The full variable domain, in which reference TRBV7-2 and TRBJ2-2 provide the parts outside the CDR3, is GAGVSQSPSNKVTEKGKDVELRCDPISGHTALYWYRQSLGQGLEFLIYFQGNSAPDKSGLPSDRFSAERTGGSVSTLTIQRTQQEDSAVYLCASSLIPAGALNTGELFFGEGSRLTVL.

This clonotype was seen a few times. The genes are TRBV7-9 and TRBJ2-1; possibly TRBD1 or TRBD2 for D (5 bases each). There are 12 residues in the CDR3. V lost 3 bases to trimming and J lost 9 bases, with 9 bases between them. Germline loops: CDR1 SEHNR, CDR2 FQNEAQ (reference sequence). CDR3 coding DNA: TGTGCCAGCAGCTTTCAGAGGGGTGAGCAGTTCTTC. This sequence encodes CASSFQRGEQFF.